The 28 T cell receptor beta chains listed next were all sequenced from one sample in a study of CD8+ T cells in alopecia areata. It was cDNA, reverse transcribed from extracted RNA, that served as the sequencing template. Sequenced by immunoSEQ multiplex PCR; TCRdb stores in-frame clones only, minus some. The sample holds about 200,000 clones, 60% seen once. Noted treatment: oral pan-JAK inhibitor, 5-10 mg twice daily. This material consisted of CD4+ T cells sorted from blood, taken at week 4, from a patient treated with tofacitinib. These receptor sequences come from a human donor with alopecia areata.

This clone showed up just once. This chain joins TRBV7-2 and TRBJ2-1; a possible D gene is TRBD1 (5 bases). The germline V gene has CDR1 SGHTA and CDR2 FQGNSA. This CDR3 is 15 amino acids long. V gave up 1 base and J gave up 2 bases, with 9 bases separating them. The CDR3 sequence is CASSLGTPTYNEQFF. The CDR3 DNA follows: TGTGCCAGCAGCTTAGGGACACCTACCTACAATGAGCAGTTCTTC.

This clone has just a few counts. The chain employs TRBV4-1 and TRBJ1-5; the match to TRBD1 covers 11 bases. Unmatched junction bases numbered 7, after V lost 0 bases and J lost 9 bases. This CDR3 has 16 amino acids. CDR1 and CDR2 (germline): MGHRA, YSYEKL. CDR3 residues: CASSQDSRDRGWPQHF. The CDR3 coding sequence is TGCGCCAGCAGCCAAGATAGCCGGGACAGGGGGTGGCCCCAGCATTTT.

The V call is TRBV27, the J call TRBJ1-6; D might be TRBD1 (6 bases). The CDR3 is 22 amino acids. Germline CDR1 reads MNHEY; CDR2 reads SMNVEV (reference sequence). V gave up 0 bases and J gave up 9 bases, with 33 bases separating them. CDR3: CASSLSQYLDSRAGWVTSPLHF. In DNA, the CDR3 is TGTGCCAGCAGTTTATCGCAATATCTGGACAGTAGAGCTGGGTGGGTAACTTCACCCCTCCACTTT.

This clone has only one observation. This chain joins TRBV5-4 and TRBJ2-2; D perhaps matches TRBD1 (6 bases). Trimming left V 4 bases short and J 6 bases short, with 16 bases between. CDR1 is SGHNT and CDR2 is YYREEE in the germline V gene (reference sequence). This CDR3 spans 15 amino acids. CDR3 loop: CASSPTLQGPGELFF. The CDR3 DNA sequence: TGTGCCAGCAGCCCGACCCTCCAGGGGCCCGGGGAGCTGTTTTTT.

This chain connects TRBV29-1 to TRBJ1-2; 8 bases are shared with TRBD1. The CDR3 runs 14 residues. Germline CDR1 and CDR2: SQVTM and ANQGSEA. V shed 4 bases and J 8 bases; nucleotides not matched to a gene: 12. In DNA, the CDR3 is TGCAGCGTTGTAGCCGACAGGGGCCGCGGCGGCTACACCTTC. Its translation: CSVVADRGRGGYTF.

A few counts support this clone. Other DNA sequences of this sample code for an identical CDR3. The chain carries TRBV29-1 and TRBJ1-5; D unresolved. Germline CDR1 is SQVTM and CDR2 is ANQGSEA. V was shortened by 6 bases and J by 0 bases, with 9 bases between the two germline ends. The CDR3 spans 13 residues. The CDR3 nucleotides are TGCAGCGTCCTAGAGAATAGCAATCAGCCCCAGCATTTT. Protein sequence: CSVLENSNQPQHF.

This clone was seen a handful of times. This chain links TRBV4-1 with TRBJ1-6, with 8 bases matching TRBD1. CDR1 MGHRA and CDR2 YSYEKL come from the germline V gene. The CDR3 totals 15 residues. V lost 5 bases and J lost 7; bases outside the gene matches: 7. The CDR3 bases are TGCGCCAGCAGCACCCCCGGACAGGGAAATTCACCCCTCCACTTT. Translated, it gives CASSTPGQGNSPLHF.

CDR3 region: CASSQDRSGPDTQYF. CDR3 in DNA: TGCGCCAGCAGCCAAGATCGGTCTGGTCCAGATACGCAGTATTTT. V and J are TRBV4-3 and TRBJ2-3; D is unclear. The CDR3 covers 15 residues. With 0 bases removed from V and 4 bases from J, the gap between germline ends came to 11 bases. CDR1 and CDR2 (germline): LGHNA, YSLEER.

The rearrangement joins TRBV5-1 to TRBJ2-5, with 10 nucleotides matching TRBD2. Per the germline V gene, CDR1 is SGHRS and CDR2 is YFSETQ. This CDR3 contains 20 residues. The ends lost 3 bases at V and 2 bases at J; junction bases unmatched: 19. This chain's CDR3 is CASSSTGRLAGHSYQETQYF. DNA for the CDR3: TGCGCCAGCAGCTCTACGGGCAGACTAGCGGGTCATTCTTATCAAGAGACCCAGTACTTC. Full variable domain (outside the CDR3, taken from reference TRBV5-1 and TRBJ2-5): KAGVTQTPRYLIKTRGQQVTLSCSPISGHRSVSWYQQTPGQGLQFLFEYFSETQRNKGNFPGRFSGRQFSNSRSEMNVSTLELGDSALYLCASSSTGRLAGHSYQETQYFGPGTRLLVL.

This chain connects TRBV5-1 to TRBJ2-7; 10 nucleotides line up with TRBD1. The V and J ends lost 2 bases and 6 bases, in that order; junction bases with no gene match: 11. Germline CDR1 reads SGHRS; CDR2 reads YFSETQ. The CDR3 covers 16 residues. The CDR3 DNA sequence: TGCGCCAGCAGCTTCCTCGCTGGGACAGGGGAGACCGAGCAGTACTTC. Amino acids: CASSFLAGTGETEQYF. Looking up the rest from reference TRBV5-1 and TRBJ2-7 gives the full variable domain: KAGVTQTPRYLIKTRGQQVTLSCSPISGHRSVSWYQQTPGQGLQFLFEYFSETQRNKGNFPGRFSGRQFSNSRSEMNVSTLELGDSALYLCASSFLAGTGETEQYFGPGTRLTVT.

DNA of the CDR3: TGTGCCACCAGCAGGAGCGGGGACCCGACACAGACCCAGTACTTC. Its protein product is CATSRSGDPTQTQYF. V and J are TRBV15 and TRBJ2-5, with 7 bases that match TRBD2. The CDR3 totals 15 residues. J gave up 6 bases and V 3 bases, and 10 bases lay outside the gene matches. Germline CDR1 reads LNHNV; CDR2 reads YYDKDF (reference sequence).

V gene TRBV7-2 combines with J gene TRBJ2-1; D not certain. This CDR3 has 14 amino acids. Deletions cut 1 base from V and 7 bases from J, with 11 bases between. Germline-derived CDR1 and CDR2 are SGHTA and FQGNSA. The CDR3 DNA follows: TGTGCCAGCAGCTTAGTGGTGACTGATAATGAGCAGTTCTTC. It encodes CASSLVVTDNEQFF.

CDR3 amino acids: CASSSSGPPYEQYF. For the CDR3, the DNA is TGCGCCAGCAGCTCGTCGGGACCTCCCTACGAGCAGTACTTC. The rearrangement uses TRBV5-1 and TRBJ2-7, with D perhaps being TRBD1 or TRBD2 (5 bases each). Trimming stripped 3 bases from V and 2 bases from J, with 12 bases between. Looked up from germline, CDR1 is SGHRS and CDR2 is YFSETQ. The CDR3 has 14 residues.

This clone was recorded a few times. The CDR3 region has the DNA TGTGCCTGGAGTGTACGTGGAGGGGACATTAGCAATCAGCCCCAGCATTTT. Encoded protein: CAWSVRGGDISNQPQHF. The gene calls are TRBV30 and TRBJ1-5; TRBD1 might be the D (6 bases). CDR3 length equals 17 residues. Trimming stripped 0 bases from V and 0 bases from J, with 15 bases between. Germline loops: CDR1 GTSNPN, CDR2 SVGIG (reference sequence). The full variable domain, with the rest looked up from reference TRBV30 and TRBJ1-5, is SQTIHQWPATLVQPVGSPLSLECTVEGTSNPNLYWYRQAAGRGLQLLFYSVGIGQISSEVPQNLSASRPQDRQFILSSKKLLLSDSGFYLCAWSVRGGDISNQPQHFGDGTRLSIL.

This chain links TRBV29-1 with TRBJ1-1; unclear D gene. The CDR3 length is 15 residues. CDR1 and CDR2 from the germline V gene are SQVTM and ANQGSEA. Trimming cost V 3 bases and J 7 bases, with 21 bases left between them. The DNA for the CDR3 is TGCAGCGTTGACAGCTGGGTAGGAAGGAAGGATGAAGCTTTCTTT. Encoded protein: CSVDSWVGRKDEAFF.

The chain has TRBV28 and TRBJ1-1; D possibly corresponds to TRBD1 (5 bases). The CDR3 has 14 residues. Trimming cost V 4 bases and J 1 base, with 10 bases left between them. Germline CDR1 is MDHEN and CDR2 is SYDVKM. The CDR3 region is CASSSGGTNTEAFF. Here the CDR3 DNA reads TGTGCCAGCAGTTCCGGGGGGACGAACACTGAAGCTTTCTTT. Full variable domain (outside the CDR3, taken from reference TRBV28 and TRBJ1-1): DVKVTQSSRYLVKRTGEKVFLECVQDMDHENMFWYRQDPGLGLRLIYFSYDVKMKEKGDIPEGYSVSREKKERFSLILESASTNQTSMYLCASSSGGTNTEAFFGQGTRLTVV.

This clone was seen only a few times. Within the sample, other DNA sequences also encode this same CDR3. J is TRBJ2-3 and V is TRBV5-1, with D perhaps assigned TRBD1 or TRBD2 (5 bases each). Germline CDR1 reads SGHRS; CDR2 reads YFSETQ. This CDR3 has 16 amino acids. Trimming left V 5 bases short and J 1 base short, with 17 bases between. CDR3 in amino acids: CASSLEGRGGTDTQYF. CDR3 nucleotide sequence: TGCGCCAGCAGTCTGGAAGGACGGGGCGGCACAGATACGCAGTATTTT.

This chain links TRBV19 with TRBJ2-2; D perhaps matches TRBD2 (6 bases). CDR3 length: 15 amino acids. Looked up from germline, CDR1 is LNHDA and CDR2 is SQIVND (reference sequence). V gave up 3 bases and J gave up 2 bases, with 10 bases separating them. The CDR3 protein is CASSMEGTNTGELFF. Here the CDR3 DNA reads TGTGCCAGTAGTATGGAGGGGACCAACACCGGGGAGCTGTTTTTT.

This clone turned up a few times. The chain recombines TRBV29-1 with TRBJ2-7, with D possibly matching TRBD1 (6 bases). Trimming removed 7 bases from V and 3 bases from J, with 19 bases in between. Germline values: CDR1 SQVTM, CDR2 ANQGSEA. This CDR3 spans 14 amino acids. CDR3 region: CSAEGFRGYYEQYF. CDR3 DNA: TGCAGCGCCGAAGGGTTCAGGGGATACTACGAGCAGTACTTC.

The table lists this clone with a count of one. The sample has other DNA sequences that encode this CDR3 too. V usage is TRBV30 and J usage is TRBJ2-7; TRBD1 is a possible D gene (5 bases). Germline CDR1 and CDR2: GTSNPN and SVGIG (reference sequence). The ends were cut back, 2 bases at V and 0 bases at J, with 8 bases in the middle. The CDR3 consists of 13 residues. CDR3 region: CAWSTGRSYEQYF. For the CDR3, the DNA is TGTGCCTGGAGTACAGGACGCTCCTACGAGCAGTACTTC.

The chain is built from TRBV20-1 and TRBJ2-1; D might be TRBD2 (5 bases). This CDR3 region has 11 residues. The ends were cut back, 4 bases at V and 6 bases at J, with 7 bases in the middle. Germline CDR1 DFQATT, CDR2 SNEGSKA (reference sequence). The chain's CDR3 is CSATSINEQFF. For the CDR3, the DNA is TGCAGTGCTACTAGCATCAATGAGCAGTTCTTC.

This clone occurred a few times. The chain employs TRBV11-2 and TRBJ2-2; weak D call: TRBD2 (7 bases). Per germline, CDR1 SGHAT and CDR2 FQNNGV. V lost 4 bases to trimming and J lost 3 bases, with 15 bases between them. CDR3 length equals 16 residues. In DNA, the CDR3 is TGTGCCAGCAGCTCCCGATGGGGGGGCGACACCGGGGAGCTGTTTTTT. It is translated as CASSSRWGGDTGELFF.

The chain combines TRBV30 with TRBJ2-1; TRBD2 might be the D (5 bases). Germline CDR1 GTSNPN, CDR2 SVGIG (reference sequence). This CDR3 is 19 amino acids long. Trimming shortened V by 2 bases and J by 3 bases, and 26 bases separated the two germline ends. The CDR3 sequence is CAWSLTPDYPYFNYNEQFF. The CDR3 nucleotides are TGTGCCTGGAGTCTCACCCCTGACTACCCTTATTTCAACTACAATGAGCAGTTCTTC.

The V and J genes are TRBV9 and TRBJ1-2; D possibly corresponds to TRBD1 (6 bases). The germline V gene has CDR1 SGDLS and CDR2 YYNGEE. Trimming pared 2 bases from V and 7 bases from J, leaving 15 bases between. The CDR3 is made up of 14 amino acids. CDR3 nucleotide sequence: TGTGCCAGCAGCGTTATGGGGGGGCCAGGTGGCTACACCTTC. Protein product: CASSVMGGPGGYTF. Full variable domain (rest looked up from reference TRBV9 and TRBJ1-2): DSGVTQTPKHLITATGQRVTLRCSPRSGDLSVYWYQQSLDQGLQFLIQYYNGEERAKGNILERFSAQQFPDLHSELNLSSLELGDSALYFCASSVMGGPGGYTFGSGTRLTVV.

The V and J genes are TRBV7-9 and TRBJ2-5; D is possibly TRBD1 (5 bases). The V end was cut by 1 base, the J end by 2 bases, with 8 bases between. This CDR3 contains 14 residues. Germline V gene lookup returns CDR1 SEHNR and CDR2 FQNEAQ (reference sequence). The CDR3 coding sequence is TGTGCCAGCAGCTTAGAGACAGATCAAGAGACCCAGTACTTC. Translating gives CASSLETDQETQYF.

J is TRBJ1-5 and V is TRBV6-5; unclear D gene. Trimming took off 0 bases at V and 5 bases at J, with 5 bases between the two ends. Per germline, CDR1 MNHEY and CDR2 SVGAGI. This CDR3 comprises 13 residues. CDR3 bases: TGTGCCAGCAGTTACTCATCGGATCAGCCCCAGCATTTT. Residues: CASSYSSDQPQHF.

This chain joins TRBV29-1 and TRBJ2-5; no firm D call. The CDR3 runs 14 residues. The ends were cut back, 2 bases at V and 0 bases at J, with 10 bases in the middle. Germline CDR1 reads SQVTM; CDR2 reads ANQGSEA. This CDR3 is CSVETVLYQETQYF. CDR3 nucleotide sequence: TGCAGCGTTGAAACAGTGTTGTACCAAGAGACCCAGTACTTC.

V is TRBV18 and J is TRBJ2-5, with a tentative D call TRBD1 (6 bases). Trimming took 5 bases from V and 5 from J, leaving 12 bases between them. The germline V gene has CDR1 KGHSH and CDR2 LQKENI. The CDR3 runs 13 residues. CDR3 loop: CASSYRDSETQYF. As DNA, the CDR3 is TGTGCCAGCTCATACAGGGATTCGGAGACCCAGTACTTC. Looking up the rest from reference TRBV18 and TRBJ2-5 gives the full variable domain: NAGVMQNPRHLVRRRGQEARLRCSPMKGHSHVYWYRQLPEEGLKFMVYLQKENIIDESGMPKERFSAEFPKEGPSILRIQQVVRGDSAAYFCASSYRDSETQYFGPGTRLLVL.